The following is a T cell receptor beta chain sequence with its context. Its specificity is unknown. The entry originates in a study of post-analysis software for immune sequencing data. Whole-study findings and limits: Five TRBV segments, including TRBV5-6, TRBV5-1 and TRBV20-1, were more frequent in patients than controls.

The CDR3 totals 19 residues. The V end was cut by 0 bases, the J end by 10 bases, with 25 bases between. The V gene's germline CDR1 is MNHNS and CDR2 SASEGT. Incorporated into the TCR beta cDNA libraries were unique molecular identifiers, which served to reduce PCR and sequencing biases. Out of roughly 0.85 to 10 million T cells, about 510,000 cDNA molecules were generated. TCRdb re-called the PCR reads through MiXCR, storing one row per CDR3 protein. This table holds about 500,000 distinct CDR3 sequences, roughly 46% found once. Sequencing used blood. The chain recombines TRBV6-1 with TRBJ1-6; D ambiguous. The sequence was collected from a girl aged 5-17 years with multiple sclerosis. CDR3 DNA sequence: TGTGCCAGCAGTGAAGCGCTCTGGGCCGGGCATTTGATCGGATCACCCCTCCACTTT. The encoded protein is CASSEALWAGHLIGSPLHF.